This T cell receptor (beta chain) was sequenced for a study of early stage breast cancer tumors. Overall study context: About 80% of the 16 invasive tumors were ER+, PR+ and HER2-.

Study findings and constraints: Enriched TCRB sequences shared across patients were mostly commonly generated sequences.

The V end lost 4 bases, the J end lost 0 bases, and 10 bases lay between the germline ends. The length of the CDR3 is 15 residues. The germline CDR1 and CDR2 sequences are SEHNR and FQNEAQ (reference sequence). Each sample had two DNA replicates, approximately 0.52 ug blood or roughly 1.6 ug tissue. Sequenced by immunoSEQ multiplex PCR; TCRdb stores in-frame clones only, minus some. The sample yields tens of thousands of clones, 65% to 85% seen once. As for this clone: Its specificity is unknown.

The sequence derives from a person aged 55 to 69 with breast cancer. This sequence joins TRBV7-9 and TRBJ1-3; D is ambiguous. The sample was blood. CDR3 sequence: CASSSPGVSGNTIYF. CDR3 DNA sequence: TGTGCCAGCAGCTCACCGGGAGTCTCTGGAAACACCATATATTTT.